The T cell receptor beta chain described here comes from a study of shared clonotypes between healthy human individuals. A note on this clone: Its matching antigen is unknown.

The study's findings and limits: Generally, naive subsets (rather than memory subsets) showed larger estimated richness.

Looked up from germline, CDR1 is SQVTM and CDR2 is ANQGSEA. The CDR3 is made up of 14 amino acids. V gave up 5 bases and J gave up 4 bases, with 14 bases separating them. CD8 cells regarded as naive lacked CD45RO, were positively chosen for CCR7, and omitted terminally differentiated effector memory CD45RA+ cells. Samples underwent the assay at deep level. Replicate PCRs from sorted subsets contained 200 ng DNA, which is 31,000 or so T cell genomes. As handled by the study authors: For the immunoSEQ data, sequences were junction-only without quality scores, so filtering differed. Data came from immunoSEQ multiplex PCR; TCRdb stores just in-frame clones and leaves some out. V, J and clone size derive from that table, while D and trimming were established from the DNA sequence. Of hundreds of thousands of clones listed, around 96% are singletons.

The sample was naive CD8+ T cells sorted from blood. The sequence derives from a woman in her thirties in good health. V gene TRBV29-1 combines with J gene TRBJ2-2; D may be TRBD1 (5 bases). The CDR3 here is CSVHKGTGTGELFF. The CDR3 nucleotides read TGCAGCGTTCACAAAGGTACAGGCACCGGGGAGCTGTTTTTT.